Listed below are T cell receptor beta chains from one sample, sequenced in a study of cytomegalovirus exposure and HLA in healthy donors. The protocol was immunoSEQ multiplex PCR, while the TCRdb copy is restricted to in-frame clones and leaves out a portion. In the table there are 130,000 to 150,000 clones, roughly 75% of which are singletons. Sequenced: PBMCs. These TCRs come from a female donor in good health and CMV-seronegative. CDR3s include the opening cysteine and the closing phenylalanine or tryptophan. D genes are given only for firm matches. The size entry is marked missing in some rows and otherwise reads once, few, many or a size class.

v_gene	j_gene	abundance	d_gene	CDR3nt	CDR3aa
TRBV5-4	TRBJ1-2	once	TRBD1	TGTGCCAGCAGATATGGGACAGCTAACTATGGCTACACCTTC	CASRYGTANYGYTF
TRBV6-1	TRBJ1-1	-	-	TGTGCCAGCACCCCGGGCACTGAAGCTTTCTTT	CASTPGTEAFF
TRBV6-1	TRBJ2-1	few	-	TGTGCCAGCACCCTAATCTACAATGAGCAGTTCTTC	CASTLIYNEQFF
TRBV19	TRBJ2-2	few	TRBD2	TGTGCCAGTACCCAGGGAGTCATAGCGGGACGACGGGAGCTGTTTTTT	CASTQGVIAGRRELFF
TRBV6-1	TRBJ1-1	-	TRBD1	TGTGCCAGCAGCCACACCGGGACAGGGAAGGCTGAAGCTTTCTTT	CASSHTGTGKAEAFF
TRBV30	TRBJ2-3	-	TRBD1	TGTGCCTGGAAAAGGGACAGAGGATCCACAGATACGCAGTATTTT	CAWKRDRGSTDTQYF
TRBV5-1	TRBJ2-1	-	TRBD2	TGCGCCAGCAGCTTGTCCCTAGCGGGAGCGGGGGCGAATGAGCAGTTCTTC	CASSLSLAGAGANEQFF
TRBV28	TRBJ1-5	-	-	TGTGCCAGCAGTTTGGGGGGGTGGTATCAGCCCCAGCATTTT	CASSLGGWYQPQHF
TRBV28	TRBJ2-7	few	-	TGTGCCAGCAGTTCTAAATCGCCACCCTATTACTACGAGCAGTACTTC	CASSSKSPPYYYEQYF
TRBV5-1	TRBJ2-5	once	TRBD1	TGCGCCAGCAGTCCTCAAACAGGGGGCGCGGAGACCCAGTACTTC	CASSPQTGGAETQYF
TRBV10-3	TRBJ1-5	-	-	TGTGCCATCAGTGAGTCTTTGGAGTTCACCCAGCCCCAGCATTTT	CAISESLEFTQPQHF
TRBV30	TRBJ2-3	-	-	TGTGCCTGGAGTCGCACTGGTGATACGCAGTATTTT	CAWSRTGDTQYF
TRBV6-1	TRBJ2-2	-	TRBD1	TGTGCCAGCAGTGAAACCGGACAGGGTTCTTTCGCGAACACCGGGGAGCTGTTTTTT	CASSETGQGSFANTGELFF